The present entry profiles one T cell receptor (beta chain) with its context. This specimen comes from a study of cytomegalovirus exposure and HLA in healthy donors. PCR employed 60 Vbeta and 13 Jbeta primers. Repertoires were generated with immunoSEQ multiplex PCR, while TCRdb's copy carries only in-frame clones and drops some. Seen in this sample are 200,000 to 250,000 clones; the ten most common clones hold 1.1%. CDR1 is SQVTM, CDR2 ANQGSEA, per germline. CDR3 length equals 15 residues. V gave up 7 bases and J gave up 11 bases; unmatched junction bases: 17. The rearrangement joins TRBV29-1 to TRBJ2-3; 11 bases are shared with TRBD2. This receptor was obtained from a girl aged 2 to 9 in good health and CMV-seropositive. The sequencing sample was made of PBMCs. Here the CDR3 reads CSAHPTSGSGVMQYF. The CDR3 nucleotides are TGCAGCGCCCACCCAACTAGCGGGAGTGGGGTTATGCAGTATTTT.